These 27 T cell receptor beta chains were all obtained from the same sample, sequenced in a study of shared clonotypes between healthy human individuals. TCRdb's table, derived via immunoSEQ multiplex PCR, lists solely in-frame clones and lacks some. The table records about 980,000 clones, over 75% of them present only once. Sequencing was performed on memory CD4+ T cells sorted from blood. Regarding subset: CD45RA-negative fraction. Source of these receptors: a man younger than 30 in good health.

The CDR3 region is CASSETSGYQETQYF. Written as DNA, the CDR3 is TGTGCCAGCAGCGAGACTAGCGGATACCAAGAGACCCAGTACTTC. The chain has TRBV5-4 and TRBJ2-5; 9 bases line up with TRBD2. The germline V gene encodes CDR1 SGHNT and CDR2 YYREEE (reference sequence). J gave up 0 bases and V 4 bases, and 4 bases lay outside the gene matches. The CDR3 is 15 amino acids.

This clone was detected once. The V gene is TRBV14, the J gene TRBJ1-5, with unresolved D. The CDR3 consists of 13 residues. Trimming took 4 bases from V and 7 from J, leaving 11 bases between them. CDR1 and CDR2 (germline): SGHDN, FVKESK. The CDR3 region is CASSRELGQPQHF. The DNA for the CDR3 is TGTGCCAGCAGCCGAGAATTGGGGCAGCCCCAGCATTTT. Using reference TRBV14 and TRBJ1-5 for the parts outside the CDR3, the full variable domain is EAGVTQFPSHSVIEKGQTVTLRCDPISGHDNLYWYRRVMGKEIKFLLHFVKESKQDESGMPNNRFLAERTGGTYSTLKVQPAELEDSGVYFCASSRELGQPQHFGDGTRLSIL.

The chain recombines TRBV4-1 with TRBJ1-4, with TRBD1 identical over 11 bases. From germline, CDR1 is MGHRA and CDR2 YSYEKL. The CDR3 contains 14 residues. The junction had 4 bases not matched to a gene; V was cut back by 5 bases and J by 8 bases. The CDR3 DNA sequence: TGCGCCAGCAGCTCCGGGACAGGGGGAGAAAAACTGTTTTTT. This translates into CASSSGTGGEKLFF.

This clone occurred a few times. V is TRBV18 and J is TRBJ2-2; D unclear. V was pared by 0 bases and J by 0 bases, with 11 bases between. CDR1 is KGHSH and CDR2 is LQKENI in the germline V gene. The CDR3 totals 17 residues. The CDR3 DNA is TGTGCCAGCTCACCACCGGGGTCCCACGCGAACACCGGGGAGCTGTTTTTT. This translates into CASSPPGSHANTGELFF. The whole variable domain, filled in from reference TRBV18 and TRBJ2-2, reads NAGVMQNPRHLVRRRGQEARLRCSPMKGHSHVYWYRQLPEEGLKFMVYLQKENIIDESGMPKERFSAEFPKEGPSILRIQQVVRGDSAAYFCASSPPGSHANTGELFFGEGSRLTVL.

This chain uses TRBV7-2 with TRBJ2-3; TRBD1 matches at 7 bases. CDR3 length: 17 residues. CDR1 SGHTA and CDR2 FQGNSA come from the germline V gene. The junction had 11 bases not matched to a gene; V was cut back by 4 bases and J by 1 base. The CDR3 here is CASSSRGTGVGTDTQYF. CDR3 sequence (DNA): TGTGCCAGCAGCTCTAGGGGAACAGGGGTTGGCACAGATACGCAGTATTTT.

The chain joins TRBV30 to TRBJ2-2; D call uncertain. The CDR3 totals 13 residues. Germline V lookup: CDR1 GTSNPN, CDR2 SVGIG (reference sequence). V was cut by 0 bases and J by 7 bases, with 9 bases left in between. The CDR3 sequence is CAWSVLMSGELFF. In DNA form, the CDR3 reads TGTGCCTGGAGTGTACTAATGAGCGGGGAGCTGTTTTTT.

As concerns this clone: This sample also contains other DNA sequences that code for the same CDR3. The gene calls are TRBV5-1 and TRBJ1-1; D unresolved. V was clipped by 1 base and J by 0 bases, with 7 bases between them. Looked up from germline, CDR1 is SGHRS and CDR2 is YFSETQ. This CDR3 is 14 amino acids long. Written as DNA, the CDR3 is TGCGCCAGCAGCTTGACGGGCATGAACACTGAAGCTTTCTTT. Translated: CASSLTGMNTEAFF.

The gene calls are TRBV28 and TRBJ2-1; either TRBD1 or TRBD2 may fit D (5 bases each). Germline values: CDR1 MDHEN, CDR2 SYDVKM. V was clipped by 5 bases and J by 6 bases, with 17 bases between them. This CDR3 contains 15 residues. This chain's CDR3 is CASSPNPGPSNEQFF. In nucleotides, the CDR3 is TGTGCCAGCAGTCCGAACCCGGGACCATCCAATGAGCAGTTCTTC.

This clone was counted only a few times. The CDR3 coding sequence is TGTGCCAGCAGCCAAGAGAGGTCGTGGGACCGCAAACATTTT. Its translation: CASSQERSWDRKHF. The chain carries TRBV4-2 and TRBJ1-5; D possibly corresponds to TRBD1 (5 bases). This CDR3 has 14 residues. Trimming pared 0 bases from V and 16 bases from J, leaving 19 bases between. CDR1 is LGHNA, CDR2 YNFKEQ, per germline.

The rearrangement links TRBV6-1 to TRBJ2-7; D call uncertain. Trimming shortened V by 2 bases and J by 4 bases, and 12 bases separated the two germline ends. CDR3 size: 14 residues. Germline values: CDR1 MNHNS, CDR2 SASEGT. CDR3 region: CASSEWWDDYEQYF. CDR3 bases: TGTGCCAGCAGTGAATGGTGGGATGATTACGAGCAGTACTTC.

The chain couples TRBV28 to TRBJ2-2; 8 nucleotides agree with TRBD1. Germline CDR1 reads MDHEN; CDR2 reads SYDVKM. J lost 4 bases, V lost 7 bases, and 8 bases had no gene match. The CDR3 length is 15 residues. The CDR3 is CASNRGQVTTGELFF. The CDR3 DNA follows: TGTGCCAGCAACAGGGGACAGGTTACCACCGGGGAGCTGTTTTTT. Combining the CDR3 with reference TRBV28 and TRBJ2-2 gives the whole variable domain DVKVTQSSRYLVKRTGEKVFLECVQDMDHENMFWYRQDPGLGLRLIYFSYDVKMKEKGDIPEGYSVSREKKERFSLILESASTNQTSMYLCASNRGQVTTGELFFGEGSRLTVL.

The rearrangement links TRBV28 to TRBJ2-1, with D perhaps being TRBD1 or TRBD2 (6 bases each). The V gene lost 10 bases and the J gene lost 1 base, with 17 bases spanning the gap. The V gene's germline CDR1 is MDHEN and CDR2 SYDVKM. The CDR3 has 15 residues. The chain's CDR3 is CATRGQERSYNEQFF. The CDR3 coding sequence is TGTGCCACCCGGGGGCAGGAGAGGTCCTACAATGAGCAGTTCTTC.

The CDR3 DNA reads as TGCGCCAGCAGCTTGGAGGGTCAGGGCCTCAATGAGCAGTTCTTC. Its translation: CASSLEGQGLNEQFF. The chain carries TRBV5-1 and TRBJ2-1; tentative D call: TRBD1 (5 bases). V lost 0 bases to trimming and J lost 6 bases, with 13 bases between them. Germline V CDR1 and CDR2: SGHRS, YFSETQ. CDR3 size: 15 residues.

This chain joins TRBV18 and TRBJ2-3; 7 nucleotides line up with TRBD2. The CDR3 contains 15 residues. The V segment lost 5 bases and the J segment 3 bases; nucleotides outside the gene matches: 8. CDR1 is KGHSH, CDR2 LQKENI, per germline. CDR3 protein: CASSSLRGGTDTQYF. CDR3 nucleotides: TGTGCCAGCTCATCGCTTCGCGGGGGTACAGATACGCAGTATTTT.

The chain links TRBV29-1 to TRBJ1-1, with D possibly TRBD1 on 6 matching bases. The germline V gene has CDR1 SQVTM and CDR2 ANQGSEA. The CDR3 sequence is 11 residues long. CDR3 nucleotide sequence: TGCGGCGCGACAGGGAACACTGAAGCTTTCTTT. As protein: CGATGNTEAFF.

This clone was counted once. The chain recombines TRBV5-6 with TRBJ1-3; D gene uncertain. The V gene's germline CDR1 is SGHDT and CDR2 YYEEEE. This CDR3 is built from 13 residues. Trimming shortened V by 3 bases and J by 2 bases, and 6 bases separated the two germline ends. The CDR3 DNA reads TGTGCCAGCAGCTCGTTTCCTGGAAACACCATATATTTT. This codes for CASSSFPGNTIYF.

This CDR3 is CASSYPSGASYEQYF. In DNA, the CDR3 is TGTGCCAGCAGCTATCCGTCCGGGGCCTCCTACGAGCAGTACTTC. The chain links TRBV5-4 to TRBJ2-7; perhaps D is TRBD1 or TRBD2 (5 bases each). Trimming left V 3 bases short and J 0 bases short, with 13 bases between. In germline, CDR1 is SGHNT, CDR2 YYREEE (reference sequence). CDR3 length equals 15 residues.

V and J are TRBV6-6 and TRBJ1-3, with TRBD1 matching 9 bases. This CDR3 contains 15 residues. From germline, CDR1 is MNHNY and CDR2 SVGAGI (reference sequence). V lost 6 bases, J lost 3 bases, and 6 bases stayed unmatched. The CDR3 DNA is TGTGCCAGCAGGGTACAGGGGGCGGATGGAAACACCATATATTTT. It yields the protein CASRVQGADGNTIYF.

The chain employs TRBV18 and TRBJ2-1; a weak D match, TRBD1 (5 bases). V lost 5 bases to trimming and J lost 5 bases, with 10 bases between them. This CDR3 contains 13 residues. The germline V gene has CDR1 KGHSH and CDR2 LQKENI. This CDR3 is CASSEDRNNEQFF. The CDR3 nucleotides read TGTGCCAGCTCAGAAGACAGAAACAATGAGCAGTTCTTC.

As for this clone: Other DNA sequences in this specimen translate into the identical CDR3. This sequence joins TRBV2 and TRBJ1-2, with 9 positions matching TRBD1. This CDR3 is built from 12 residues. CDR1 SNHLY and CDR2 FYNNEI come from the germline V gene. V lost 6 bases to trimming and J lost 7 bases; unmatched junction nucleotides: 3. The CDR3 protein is CASSRDRAGYTF. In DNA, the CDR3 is TGTGCCAGCAGCCGGGACAGGGCTGGCTACACCTTC.

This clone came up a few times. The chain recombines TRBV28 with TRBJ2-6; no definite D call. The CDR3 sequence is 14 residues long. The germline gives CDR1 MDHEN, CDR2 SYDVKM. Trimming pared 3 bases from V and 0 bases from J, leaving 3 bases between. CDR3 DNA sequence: TGTGCCAGCAGTTTTACCTCTGGGGCCAACGTCCTGACTTTC. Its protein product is CASSFTSGANVLTF. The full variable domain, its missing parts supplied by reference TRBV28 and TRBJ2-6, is DVKVTQSSRYLVKRTGEKVFLECVQDMDHENMFWYRQDPGLGLRLIYFSYDVKMKEKGDIPEGYSVSREKKERFSLILESASTNQTSMYLCASSFTSGANVLTFGAGSRLTVL.

In DNA, the CDR3 is TGTGCCGCGGGCCGAATTGCCCAGTACTTC. It encodes CAAGRIAQYF. This chain links TRBV28 with TRBJ2-5, with D possibly matching TRBD2 (5 bases). Trimming took 11 bases from V and 9 from J, leaving 13 bases between them. Germline CDR1 is MDHEN and CDR2 is SYDVKM. There are 10 residues in the CDR3.

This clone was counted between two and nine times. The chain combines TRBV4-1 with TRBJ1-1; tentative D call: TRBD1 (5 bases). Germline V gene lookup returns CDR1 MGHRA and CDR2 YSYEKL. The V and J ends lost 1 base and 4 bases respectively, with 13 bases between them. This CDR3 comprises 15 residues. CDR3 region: CASSQGRDVGTEAFF. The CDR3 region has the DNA TGCGCCAGCAGCCAAGGCAGGGACGTGGGCACTGAAGCTTTCTTT.

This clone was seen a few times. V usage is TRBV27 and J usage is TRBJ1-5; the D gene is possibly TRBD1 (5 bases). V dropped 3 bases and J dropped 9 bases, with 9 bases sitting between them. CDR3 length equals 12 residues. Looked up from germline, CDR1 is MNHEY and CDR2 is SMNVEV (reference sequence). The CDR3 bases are TGTGCCAGCAGTTTTGGGGGAGGGCCCCAGCATTTT. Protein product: CASSFGGGPQHF.

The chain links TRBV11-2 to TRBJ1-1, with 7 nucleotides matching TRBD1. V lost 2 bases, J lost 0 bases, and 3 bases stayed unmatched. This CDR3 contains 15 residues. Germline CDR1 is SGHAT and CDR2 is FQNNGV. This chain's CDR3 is CASSLRGTVNTEAFF. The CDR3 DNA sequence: TGTGCCAGCAGCTTAAGAGGGACAGTGAACACTGAAGCTTTCTTT. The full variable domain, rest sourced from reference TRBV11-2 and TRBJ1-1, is EAGVAQSPRYKIIEKRQSVAFWCNPISGHATLYWYQQILGQGPKLLIQFQNNGVVDDSQLPKDRFSAERLKGVDSTLKIQPAKLEDSAVYLCASSLRGTVNTEAFFGQGTRLTVV.

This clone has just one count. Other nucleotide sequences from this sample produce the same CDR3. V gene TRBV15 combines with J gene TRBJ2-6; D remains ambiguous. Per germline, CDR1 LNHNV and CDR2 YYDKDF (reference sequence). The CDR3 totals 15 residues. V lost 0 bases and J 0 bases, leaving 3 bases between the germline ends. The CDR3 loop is CATSREGSGANVLTF. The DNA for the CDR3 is TGTGCCACCAGCAGAGAAGGCTCTGGGGCCAACGTCCTGACTTTC.

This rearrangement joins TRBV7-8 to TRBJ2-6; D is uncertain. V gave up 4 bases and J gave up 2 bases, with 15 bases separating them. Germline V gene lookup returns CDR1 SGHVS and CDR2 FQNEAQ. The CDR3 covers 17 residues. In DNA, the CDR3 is TGTGCCAGCAGCTATCAACCTAAAGCTACTGGGGCCAACGTCCTGACTTTC. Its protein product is CASSYQPKATGANVLTF.